The 5 T cell receptor beta chains given below trace back to one sample, sequenced in a study of early stage breast cancer tumors. Measured with immunoSEQ multiplex PCR; TCRdb has only the in-frame clones, and not every one. This table holds about 11,000 clones, roughly 69% found once. Material for sequencing was breast tumor tissue. The receptor set was obtained from a person aged 40-50 years with breast cancer.

The chain is built from TRBV11-2 and TRBJ1-4; TRBD1 matches 9 bases. V dropped 4 bases and J dropped 5; count of bases not matched to a gene: 5. The CDR3 covers 15 residues. The germline V gene has CDR1 SGHAT and CDR2 FQNNGV. As DNA, the CDR3 is TGTGCCAGCAGCTCCTACAGGGGGCTAAATGAAAAACTGTTTTTT. This encodes CASSSYRGLNEKLFF. Based on the CDR3 plus reference TRBV11-2 and TRBJ1-4, the full variable domain is EAGVAQSPRYKIIEKRQSVAFWCNPISGHATLYWYQQILGQGPKLLIQFQNNGVVDDSQLPKDRFSAERLKGVDSTLKIQPAKLEDSAVYLCASSSYRGLNEKLFFGSGTQLSVL.

J is TRBJ2-7 and V is TRBV7-2, with TRBD2 matching 9 bases. CDR1 SGHTA and CDR2 FQGNSA come from the germline V gene. This CDR3 contains 15 residues. V lost 3 bases, J lost 2 bases, and 5 bases stayed unmatched. The chain's CDR3 is CASSFSGGPTYEQYF. Written as DNA, the CDR3 is TGTGCCAGCAGCTTTAGCGGGGGACCTACCTACGAGCAGTACTTC. Drawing the rest from reference TRBV7-2 and TRBJ2-7, the complete variable domain is GAGVSQSPSNKVTEKGKDVELRCDPISGHTALYWYRQSLGQGLEFLIYFQGNSAPDKSGLPSDRFSAERTGGSVSTLTIQRTQQEDSAVYLCASSFSGGPTYEQYFGPGTRLTVT.

As to this clone: This sample also contains other DNA sequences that code for the same CDR3. The chain is built from TRBV18 and TRBJ2-2; D is perhaps TRBD1 (6 bases). Germline V gene sequence: CDR1 KGHSH, CDR2 LQKENI. V was cut by 3 bases and J by 7 bases, with 18 bases left in between. The CDR3 is made up of 16 amino acids. DNA for the CDR3: TGTGCCAGCTCACCTGGGGGCCTCCGAGGAATCGGGGAGCTGTTTTTT. It translates to CASSPGGLRGIGELFF.

This clone was seen only once. The V gene is TRBV7-9, the J gene TRBJ2-7, with a tentative D call TRBD2 (6 bases). This CDR3 region has 17 residues. Germline V gives CDR1 SEHNR, CDR2 FQNEAQ (reference sequence). Trimming took off 6 bases at V and 2 bases at J, with 23 bases between the two ends. This CDR3 is CASSSPPRDLNAYEQYF. The CDR3 bases are TGTGCCAGCAGTTCCCCCCCCCGGGACTTAAATGCCTACGAGCAGTACTTC.

V usage is TRBV18 and J usage is TRBJ2-5; 12 nucleotides align to TRBD1. This CDR3 has 16 amino acids. Germline CDR1 and CDR2: KGHSH and LQKENI. With 2 bases clipped from V and 5 bases from J, the junction kept 6 bases outside the gene matches. The CDR3 sequence: CASSPGDRGLWETQYF. The CDR3 DNA is TGTGCCAGCTCACCAGGGGACAGGGGGCTATGGGAGACCCAGTACTTC.